Each of the 28 T cell receptor beta chains below was sequenced from the same sample in a study of cytomegalovirus exposure and HLA in healthy donors. The PCR contained 60 Vbeta and 13 Jbeta primers. The method was immunoSEQ multiplex PCR; TCRdb's version includes in-frame clones alone and lacks a portion of them. The table lists 100,000 to 150,000 clones, 70% to 80% of them singletons. Sequencing used PBMCs. The receptors stem from a middle-aged man in good health and CMV-seropositive.

This chain joins TRBV15 and TRBJ1-1; possibly TRBD1 for D (6 bases). Trimming shortened V by 0 bases and J by 2 bases, and 7 bases separated the two germline ends. The CDR3 spans 14 residues. Germline CDR1 and CDR2: LNHNV and YYDKDF (reference sequence). The CDR3 coding sequence is TGTGCCACCAGCAGAGAAGGGGGTAACACTGAAGCTTTCTTT. It encodes CATSREGGNTEAFF.

The genes are TRBV15 and TRBJ1-2; tentative D call: TRBD1 (6 bases). Germline loops: CDR1 LNHNV, CDR2 YYDKDF (reference sequence). Trimming cost V 3 bases and J 3 bases, with 11 bases left between them. The CDR3 spans 14 residues. CDR3 coding DNA: TGTGCCACCAGCAGGGCACAGGGACACTATGGCTACACCTTC. Translated, it gives CATSRAQGHYGYTF. Full variable domain (rest looked up from reference TRBV15 and TRBJ1-2): DAMVIQNPRYQVTQFGKPVTLSCSQTLNHNVMYWYQQKSSQAPKLLFHYYDKDFNNEADTPDNFQSRRPNTSFCFLDIRSPGLGDTAMYLCATSRAQGHYGYTFGSGTRLTVV.

The chain combines TRBV29-1 with TRBJ1-5; weak D call: TRBD1 (5 bases). The CDR3 extends over 14 amino acids. Trimming stripped 6 bases from V and 3 bases from J, with 15 bases between. Germline assignment: CDR1 SQVTM and CDR2 ANQGSEA. The CDR3 coding sequence is TGCAGCGTCGTTGTAACAGGTATCAATCAGCCCCAGCATTTT. It translates to CSVVVTGINQPQHF.

This chain links TRBV29-1 with TRBJ2-2; 7 bases are shared with TRBD2. Germline V CDR1 and CDR2: SQVTM, ANQGSEA. After removal of 3 bases from V and 4 bases from J, the junction contained 5 bases not matched to a gene. The length of the CDR3 is 14 residues. CDR3 region: CSVDGGRVTGELFF. The CDR3 DNA is TGCAGCGTTGACGGAGGGAGGGTCACCGGGGAGCTGTTTTTT.

This rearrangement joins TRBV27 to TRBJ1-1; 7 bases line up with TRBD1. The germline V gene encodes CDR1 MNHEY and CDR2 SMNVEV (reference sequence). This CDR3 contains 13 residues. After removal of 6 bases from V and 5 bases from J, the junction contained 6 bases not matched to a gene. CDR3 residues: CASRKTGVTEAFF. CDR3 in DNA: TGTGCCAGCAGAAAAACAGGGGTGACTGAAGCTTTCTTT.

The chain joins TRBV30 to TRBJ1-6; D not certain. The CDR3 totals 18 residues. CDR1 is GTSNPN, CDR2 SVGIG, per germline (reference sequence). V was trimmed by 2 bases and J by 3 bases, leaving 20 bases between them. CDR3 nucleotides: TGTGCCTGGAGTCTGGCACGCGGGATACCTAGCTATAATTCACCCCTCCACTTT. This translates into CAWSLARGIPSYNSPLHF.

The chain uses TRBV6-6 and TRBJ1-1, with 11 bases fitting TRBD1. Germline assignment: CDR1 MNHNY and CDR2 SVGAGI (reference sequence). V trimming: 5 bases; J trimming: 0 bases; junction bases outside the gene matches: 5. The CDR3 contains 16 residues. CDR3 nucleotide sequence: TGTGCCAGCAGTAGGGGACAGGGGGTTATGAACACTGAAGCTTTCTTT. Its translation is CASSRGQGVMNTEAFF.

The chain carries TRBV5-1 and TRBJ1-1; D is unclear. There are 14 residues in the CDR3. Trimming took 0 bases from V and 3 from J, leaving 9 bases between them. Germline CDR1 SGHRS, CDR2 YFSETQ. The CDR3 protein is CASSLDGRDTEAFF. CDR3 coding DNA: TGCGCCAGCAGCTTGGACGGGAGGGACACTGAAGCTTTCTTT. Variable domain in full (rest from reference TRBV5-1 and TRBJ1-1): KAGVTQTPRYLIKTRGQQVTLSCSPISGHRSVSWYQQTPGQGLQFLFEYFSETQRNKGNFPGRFSGRQFSNSRSEMNVSTLELGDSALYLCASSLDGRDTEAFFGQGTRLTVV.

CDR3 sequence (DNA): TGCAGTGCTAGAGTACTGGATACGCAGTATTTT. Translating gives CSARVLDTQYF. J is TRBJ2-3 and V is TRBV20-1; no clear D. The germline V gene encodes CDR1 DFQATT and CDR2 SNEGSKA (reference sequence). V dropped 1 base and J dropped 6 bases, with 5 bases sitting between them. This CDR3 spans 11 amino acids.

V is TRBV12-5 and J is TRBJ1-5, with no clear D. The V gene lost 5 bases and the J gene lost 5 bases, with 10 bases spanning the gap. From germline, CDR1 is LGHNT and CDR2 FRNRAP. The length of the CDR3 is 13 residues. In DNA form, the CDR3 reads TGTGCTAGTGGTCCGCCCGGGTATCAGCCCCAGCATTTT. Its protein product is CASGPPGYQPQHF.

The chain couples TRBV19 to TRBJ1-6; a weak D match, TRBD1 (6 bases). Looked up from germline, CDR1 is LNHDA and CDR2 is SQIVND (reference sequence). V was clipped by 6 bases and J by 5 bases, with 14 bases between them. The CDR3 length is 15 residues. The CDR3 region is CASSSGQTNNSPLHF. The CDR3, as DNA: TGTGCCAGTAGCTCCGGACAGACCAATAATTCACCCCTCCACTTT.

J is TRBJ1-2 and V is TRBV7-9; 7 bases agree with TRBD1. With V trimmed by 4 bases and J by 4 bases, 6 bases remained unmatched. The germline V gene has CDR1 SEHNR and CDR2 FQNEAQ (reference sequence). The CDR3 is 14 amino acids. The CDR3 sequence is CASSWDSDSYGYTF. The CDR3, as DNA: TGTGCCAGCAGCTGGGACAGCGATAGCTATGGCTACACCTTC. Based on the CDR3 plus reference TRBV7-9 and TRBJ1-2, the full variable domain is DTGVSQNPRHKITKRGQNVTFRCDPISEHNRLYWYRQTLGQGPEFLTYFQNEAQLEKSRLLSDRFSAERPKGSFSTLEIQRTEQGDSAMYLCASSWDSDSYGYTFGSGTRLTVV.

The rearrangement joins TRBV29-1 to TRBJ1-6; D may be TRBD1 (6 bases). The CDR3 loop spans 16 amino acids. Trimming pared 6 bases from V and 0 bases from J, leaving 15 bases between. CDR1 and CDR2 (germline): SQVTM, ANQGSEA. In DNA, the CDR3 is TGCAGCGTCCAAGAGGGGGACGGCTCCTATAATTCACCCCTCCACTTT. Translated, it gives CSVQEGDGSYNSPLHF.

The chain uses TRBV6-6 and TRBJ1-5, with D possibly matching TRBD1 (5 bases). The CDR3 is 12 amino acids. The V end was cut by 8 bases, the J end by 4 bases, with 9 bases between. Germline V lookup: CDR1 MNHNY, CDR2 SVGAGI (reference sequence). This chain's CDR3 is CASRDSNQPQHF. The CDR3 DNA reads as TGTGCCAGCCGCGACAGTAATCAGCCCCAGCATTTT.

This chain connects TRBV6-6 to TRBJ2-2, with a tentative D call TRBD2 (6 bases). Trimming removed 0 bases at V and 7 bases at J, with 9 bases between. Germline V gene data show CDR1 as MNHNY and CDR2 as SVGAGI (reference sequence). The CDR3 is 14 amino acids. CDR3 protein: CASSYSGRGGELFF. Written as DNA, the CDR3 is TGTGCCAGCAGTTACTCTGGGCGGGGCGGGGAGCTGTTTTTT.

This chain uses TRBV5-1 with TRBJ2-2, with D perhaps TRBD2 (5 bases). This CDR3 is 14 amino acids long. The germline V gene encodes CDR1 SGHRS and CDR2 YFSETQ. Between the trimmed V and J ends, which lost 0 bases and 6 bases, there was a span of 9 bases. For the CDR3, the DNA is TGCGCCAGCAGCTTGGATGGAGGTTCCGGGGAGCTGTTTTTT. Protein product: CASSLDGGSGELFF.

The chain combines TRBV27 with TRBJ2-1; 9 nucleotides align to TRBD2. This CDR3 is 16 amino acids long. CDR1 and CDR2 from the germline V gene are MNHEY and SMNVEV (reference sequence). V was clipped by 3 bases and J by 4 bases; unmatched bases: 7. CDR3 sequence: CASSLAAGGGYNEQFF. The DNA of the CDR3 is TGTGCCAGCAGTTTGGCAGCGGGGGGCGGATACAATGAGCAGTTCTTC.

V gene TRBV14 combines with J gene TRBJ2-7, with a weak D call TRBD2 (6 bases). Germline V gene lookup returns CDR1 SGHDN and CDR2 FVKESK. The V gene lost 3 bases and the J gene lost 6 bases, with 6 bases spanning the gap. The CDR3 spans 11 residues. The CDR3 spells CASSQGGEQYF. Written as DNA, the CDR3 is TGTGCCAGCAGCCAGGGGGGCGAGCAGTACTTC. The complete variable domain, with remaining parts taken from reference TRBV14 and TRBJ2-7, reads EAGVTQFPSHSVIEKGQTVTLRCDPISGHDNLYWYRRVMGKEIKFLLHFVKESKQDESGMPNNRFLAERTGGTYSTLKVQPAELEDSGVYFCASSQGGEQYFGPGTRLTVT.

The rearrangement links TRBV25-1 to TRBJ2-5; D unclear. Germline assignment: CDR1 MGHDK and CDR2 SYGVNS. CDR3 length equals 12 residues. V was trimmed by 9 bases and J by 3 bases, leaving 11 bases between them. The CDR3 nucleotides read TGTGCCAGTTCAAACTTAGAAGAGACCCAGTACTTC. Its protein is CASSNLEETQYF.

V is TRBV27 and J is TRBJ2-7; D perhaps matches TRBD2 (6 bases). V gave up 2 bases and J gave up 1 base, with 6 bases separating them. This CDR3 has 13 residues. Germline CDR1 is MNHEY and CDR2 is SMNVEV (reference sequence). CDR3 amino acids: CASSLAGSYEQYF. Written as DNA, the CDR3 is TGTGCCAGCAGTTTAGCGGGGTCCTACGAGCAGTACTTC.

The chain combines TRBV5-1 with TRBJ1-3, with TRBD1 as a possible D gene (6 bases). The CDR3 length is 17 residues. The V gene's germline CDR1 is SGHRS and CDR2 YFSETQ. The V and J ends lost 4 bases and 0 bases respectively, with 17 bases between them. The CDR3 spells CASSPSTGVRSGNTIYF. The CDR3 nucleotides read TGCGCCAGCAGCCCTTCGACAGGAGTGCGCTCTGGAAACACCATATATTTT.

The V gene is TRBV30, the J gene TRBJ2-3; tentative D call: TRBD2 (5 bases). Germline V gene lookup returns CDR1 GTSNPN and CDR2 SVGIG (reference sequence). Trimming cost V 8 bases and J 0 bases, with 15 bases left between them. This CDR3 contains 14 residues. The chain's CDR3 is CALAGTVSTDTQYF. The CDR3 nucleotides are TGTGCCCTGGCGGGCACGGTGAGCACAGATACGCAGTATTTT.

The genes are TRBV6-6 and TRBJ1-5; D may be TRBD1 (6 bases). V lost 6 bases and J 6 bases, leaving 15 bases between the germline ends. This CDR3 is 14 amino acids long. Germline V gene sequence: CDR1 MNHNY, CDR2 SVGAGI (reference sequence). The CDR3 nucleotides read TGTGCCAGCAGCCCACGGGGGGCTGCTCAGCCCCAGCATTTT. Its protein product is CASSPRGAAQPQHF.

The chain employs TRBV28 and TRBJ1-1; D gene uncertain. CDR1 and CDR2 (germline): MDHEN, SYDVKM. Between the trimmed V and J ends, which lost 6 bases and 2 bases, there was a span of 10 bases. The CDR3 extends over 13 amino acids. The CDR3 sequence is CASRRVLNTEAFF. DNA for the CDR3: TGTGCCAGCAGGAGGGTCCTTAACACTGAAGCTTTCTTT. Full variable domain (outside the CDR3, taken from reference TRBV28 and TRBJ1-1): DVKVTQSSRYLVKRTGEKVFLECVQDMDHENMFWYRQDPGLGLRLIYFSYDVKMKEKGDIPEGYSVSREKKERFSLILESASTNQTSMYLCASRRVLNTEAFFGQGTRLTVV.

This rearrangement joins TRBV14 to TRBJ2-1; the match to TRBD2 covers 9 bases. Germline assignment: CDR1 SGHDN and CDR2 FVKESK. This CDR3 contains 18 residues. V lost 2 bases to trimming and J lost 4 bases; unmatched junction nucleotides: 12. In DNA, the CDR3 is TGTGCCAGCAGCCAACTACTAGCGGGTACCCACGGTTACAATGAGCAGTTCTTC. Encoded protein: CASSQLLAGTHGYNEQFF.

To note about this clone: The same CDR3 arises from other DNA sequences in this sample as well. J is TRBJ2-3 and V is TRBV7-2, with D possibly matching TRBD1 (5 bases). Germline-derived CDR1 and CDR2 are SGHTA and FQGNSA. The CDR3 extends over 13 amino acids. Trimming removed 2 bases at V and 4 bases at J, with 7 bases between. The CDR3 coding sequence is TGTGCCAGCAGCTTAAGGACATCAGATACGCAGTATTTT. Translated, it gives CASSLRTSDTQYF. Supplemented by reference TRBV7-2 and TRBJ2-3, the full variable domain reads GAGVSQSPSNKVTEKGKDVELRCDPISGHTALYWYRQSLGQGLEFLIYFQGNSAPDKSGLPSDRFSAERTGGSVSTLTIQRTQQEDSAVYLCASSLRTSDTQYFGPGTRLTVL.

V is TRBV6-4 and J is TRBJ2-3, with 8 nucleotides matching TRBD1. CDR1 is MRHNA and CDR2 is SNTAGT in the germline V gene. The CDR3 runs 14 residues. The junction had 6 bases not matched to a gene; V was cut back by 0 bases and J by 10 bases. The CDR3 spells CASSDSPGGKAQYF. DNA for the CDR3: TGTGCCAGCAGTGACTCGCCAGGGGGCAAAGCGCAGTATTTT.

J is TRBJ2-7 and V is TRBV28; 8 nucleotides match TRBD1. Germline V lookup: CDR1 MDHEN, CDR2 SYDVKM. CDR3 length: 15 amino acids. Trimming took 6 bases from V and 0 from J; bases not matched to a gene: 7. The CDR3 nucleotides read TGTGCCAGCAGCCGCAGACAGGGGAGCTCCTACGAGCAGTACTTC. This codes for CASSRRQGSSYEQYF.